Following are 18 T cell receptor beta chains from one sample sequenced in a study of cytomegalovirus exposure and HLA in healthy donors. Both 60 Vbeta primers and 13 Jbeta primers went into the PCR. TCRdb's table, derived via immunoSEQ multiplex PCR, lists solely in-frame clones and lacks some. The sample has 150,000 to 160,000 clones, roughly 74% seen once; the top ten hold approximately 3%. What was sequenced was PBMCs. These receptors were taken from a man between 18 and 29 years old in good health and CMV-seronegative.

Here the CDR3 reads CASSLGQGAANEKLFF. The CDR3 DNA reads TGTGCCAGCAGCTTGGGACAGGGAGCGGCTAATGAAAAACTGTTTTTT. This chain connects TRBV5-4 to TRBJ1-4; 7 bases fit TRBD1. Trimming took 0 bases from V and 3 from J; bases not matched to a gene: 5. Germline V gives CDR1 SGHNT, CDR2 YYREEE (reference sequence). This CDR3 region has 16 residues.

For the CDR3, the DNA is TGTGCCATCAGCCGGGACGGGAGGACTGAAGCTTTCTTT. Its translation is CAISRDGRTEAFF. This rearrangement joins TRBV10-3 to TRBJ1-1; D possibly corresponds to TRBD1 (5 bases). Germline values: CDR1 ENHRY, CDR2 SYGVKD. V lost 6 bases to trimming and J lost 5 bases, with 13 bases between them. The CDR3 sequence is 13 residues long.

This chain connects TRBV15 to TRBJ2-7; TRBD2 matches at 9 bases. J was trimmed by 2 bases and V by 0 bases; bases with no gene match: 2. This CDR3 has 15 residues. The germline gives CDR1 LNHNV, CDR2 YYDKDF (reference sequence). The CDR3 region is CATSREGGGAYEQYF. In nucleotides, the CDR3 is TGTGCCACCAGCAGAGAGGGCGGGGGGGCCTACGAGCAGTACTTC.

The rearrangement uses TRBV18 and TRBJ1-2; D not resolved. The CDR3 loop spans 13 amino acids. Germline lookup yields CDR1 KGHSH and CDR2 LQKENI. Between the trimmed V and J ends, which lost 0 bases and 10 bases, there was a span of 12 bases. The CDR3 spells CASSPPSRDVYTF. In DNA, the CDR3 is TGTGCCAGCTCACCACCCTCGAGGGATGTCTACACCTTC.

The CDR3 region has the DNA TGTGCCAGCAGTTACTTTCAACACGGGGGGGAGCTGTTTTTT. It yields the protein CASSYFQHGGELFF. The genes are TRBV6-5 and TRBJ2-2; D remains unclear. The germline V and J ends were trimmed by 1 base and 8 bases, with 11 bases remaining between them. The CDR3 covers 14 residues. CDR1 MNHEY and CDR2 SVGAGI come from the germline V gene.

The CDR3 DNA reads TGTGCCAGCTCACTGGGGGATGGGACAGGTGAAGCTTTCTTT. It codes for CASSLGDGTGEAFF. This sequence joins TRBV18 and TRBJ1-1; 8 positions match TRBD1. The CDR3 contains 14 residues. The V gene's germline CDR1 is KGHSH and CDR2 LQKENI. With 4 bases clipped from V and 7 bases from J, the junction kept 8 bases outside the gene matches.

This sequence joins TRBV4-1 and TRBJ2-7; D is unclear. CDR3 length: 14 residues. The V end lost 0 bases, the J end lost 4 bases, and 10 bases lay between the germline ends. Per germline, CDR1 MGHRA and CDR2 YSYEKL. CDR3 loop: CASSQDLGSYEQYV. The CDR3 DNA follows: TGCGCCAGCAGCCAAGATCTGGGCAGTTACGAGCAGTACGTC.

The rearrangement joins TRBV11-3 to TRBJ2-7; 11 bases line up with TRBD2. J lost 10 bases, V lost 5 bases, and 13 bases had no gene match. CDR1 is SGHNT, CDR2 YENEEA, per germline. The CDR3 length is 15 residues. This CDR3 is CASSTGLAGYGAQYF. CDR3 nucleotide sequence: TGTGCCAGCAGCACCGGACTAGCGGGCTACGGGGCCCAGTACTTC. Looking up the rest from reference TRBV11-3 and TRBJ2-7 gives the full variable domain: EAGVVQSPRYKIIEKKQPVAFWCNPISGHNTLYWYLQNLGQGPELLIRYENEEAVDDSQLPKDRFSAERLKGVDSTLKIQPAELGDSAVYLCASSTGLAGYGAQYFGPGTRLTVT.

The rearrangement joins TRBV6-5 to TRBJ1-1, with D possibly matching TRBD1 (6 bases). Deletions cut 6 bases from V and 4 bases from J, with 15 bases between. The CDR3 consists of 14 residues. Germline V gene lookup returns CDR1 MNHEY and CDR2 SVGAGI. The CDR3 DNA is TGTGCCAGCAGGGAACAGGGTGTCAGCACTGAAGCTTTCTTT. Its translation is CASREQGVSTEAFF.

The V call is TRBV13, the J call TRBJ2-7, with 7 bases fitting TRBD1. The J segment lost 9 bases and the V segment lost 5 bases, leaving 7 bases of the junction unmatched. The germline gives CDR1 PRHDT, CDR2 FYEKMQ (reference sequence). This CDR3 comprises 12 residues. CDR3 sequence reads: CASSPYRGAQYF. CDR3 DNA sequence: TGTGCCAGCAGCCCATACAGGGGAGCGCAGTACTTC.

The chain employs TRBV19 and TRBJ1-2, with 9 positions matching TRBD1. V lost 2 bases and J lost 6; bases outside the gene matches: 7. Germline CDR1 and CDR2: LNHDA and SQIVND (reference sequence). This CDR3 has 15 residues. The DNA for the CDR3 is TGTGCCAGTAGTATAACAGGGGGCAGAGTGCATGGCTACACCTTC. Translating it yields CASSITGGRVHGYTF.

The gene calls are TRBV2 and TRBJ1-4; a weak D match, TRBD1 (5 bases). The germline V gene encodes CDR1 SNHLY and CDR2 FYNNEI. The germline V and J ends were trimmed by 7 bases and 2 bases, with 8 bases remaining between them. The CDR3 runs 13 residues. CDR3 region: CASTRGTNEKLFF. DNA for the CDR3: TGTGCCAGCACACGGGGGACTAATGAAAAACTGTTTTTT.

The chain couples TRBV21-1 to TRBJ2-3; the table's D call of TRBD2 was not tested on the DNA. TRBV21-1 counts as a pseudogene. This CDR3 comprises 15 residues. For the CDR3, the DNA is TGTGCCAGCATCCCCGGGACTAGCGACCCAGATACGCAGTATTTT. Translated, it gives CASIPGTSDPDTQYF.

CDR3 DNA: TGCGCCAGCAGCCAACTTAGCGGGGGGCTTGACTACAATGAGCAGTTCTTC. This gives the protein CASSQLSGGLDYNEQFF. The chain is built from TRBV4-1 and TRBJ2-1; 10 nucleotides align to TRBD2. Per the germline V gene, CDR1 is MGHRA and CDR2 is YSYEKL. The V gene end was trimmed by 2 bases and the J gene end by 3 bases; junction bases not matched to a gene: 7. CDR3 size: 17 residues.

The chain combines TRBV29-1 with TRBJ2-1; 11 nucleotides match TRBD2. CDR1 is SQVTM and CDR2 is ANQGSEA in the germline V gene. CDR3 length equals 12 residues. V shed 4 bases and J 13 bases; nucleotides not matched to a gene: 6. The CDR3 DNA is TGCAGCGTTGGTGCTAGCGGGGGGATTCAGTTCTTC. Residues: CSVGASGGIQFF.

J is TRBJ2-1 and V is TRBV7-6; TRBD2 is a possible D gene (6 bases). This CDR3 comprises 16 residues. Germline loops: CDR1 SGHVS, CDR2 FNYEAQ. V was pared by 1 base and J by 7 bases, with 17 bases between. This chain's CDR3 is CASSLVFELAINEQFF. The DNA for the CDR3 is TGTGCCAGCAGCTTAGTATTCGAGCTAGCGATAAATGAGCAGTTCTTC.

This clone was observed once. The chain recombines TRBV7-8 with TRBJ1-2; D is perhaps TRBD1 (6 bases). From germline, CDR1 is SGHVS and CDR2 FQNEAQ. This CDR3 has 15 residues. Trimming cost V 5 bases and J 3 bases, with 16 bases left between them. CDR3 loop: CASSRLGTPDYGYTF. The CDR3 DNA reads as TGTGCCAGCAGCAGACTTGGGACACCAGACTATGGCTACACCTTC.

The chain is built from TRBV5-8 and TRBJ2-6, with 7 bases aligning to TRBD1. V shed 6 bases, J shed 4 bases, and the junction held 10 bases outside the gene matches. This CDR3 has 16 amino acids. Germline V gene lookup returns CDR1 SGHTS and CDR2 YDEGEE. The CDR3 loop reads CASTKQGFSGANVLTF. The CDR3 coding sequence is TGTGCCAGCACCAAACAGGGGTTTTCCGGGGCCAACGTCCTGACTTTC.